The rows below give T cell receptor beta chains drawn from one sample of a study of metastatic and nonmetastatic thyroid tumors. TCRdb reanalyzed the PCR reads via MiXCR. The sample includes 20,000 to 30,000 clones, just under 15% of them seen just once. The material sequenced was blood. These receptors originate from a female donor with papillary thyroid cancer or a benign thyroid nodule (not recorded which). Some clones in this sample may be carry-over from other donors' samples. CDR3s include the opening cysteine and the closing phenylalanine or tryptophan. Each record gives: J gene, V gene, clone size, D gene, CDR3 DNA, CDR3 protein. D genes are given only for firm matches. Rows may omit the clone size; those that give it use once, few, many or a size class.

>TRBJ2-7|TRBV4-1|medium-sized|TRBD2
TGCGCCAGCAGCCCGGGACTAGCGGGATTATACGAGCAGTACTTC
CASSPGLAGLYEQYF
>TRBJ2-7|TRBV20-1|.|TRBD1
TGCAGTGCTAGGCCGGGCGGGACAGGGAAGTCCTACGAGCAGTACTTC
CSARPGGTGKSYEQYF
>TRBJ2-1|TRBV24-1|many|.
TGTGCCACCAGTGATTTAAGCGAGCAGTTCTTC
CATSDLSEQFF
>TRBJ2-7|TRBV4-3|many|.
TGCGCCAGCAGCCAGGACCTCACCCGGGACGTATATTTCTACGAGCAGTACTTC
CASSQDLTRDVYFYEQYF
>TRBJ1-6|TRBV9|many|.
TGTGCCAGCAGCGGCAATGATAATTCACCCCTCCACTTT
CASSGNDNSPLHF
>TRBJ2-2|TRBV24-1|many|.
TGTGCCACCAGTGATTTGCAGGGCGGGGAGCTGTTTTTT
CATSDLQGGELFF
>TRBJ2-5|TRBV20-1|many|.
TGCAGTGCTCCCCAAGAGACCCAGTACTTC
CSAPQETQYF
>TRBJ1-6|TRBV27|few|.
TGTGCCAGCAGTTTACAGGGTTTCGGGTCACCCCTCCACTTT
CASSLQGFGSPLHF
>TRBJ2-5|TRBV7-9|many|.
TGTGCCAGCAGCCCCGCCGCAGGGCTCCCTGAGACCCAGTACTTC
CASSPAAGLPETQYF
>TRBJ1-5|TRBV19|many|TRBD1
TGTGCCAGTAGTACCACCGGACAGGGAAGGAATCAGCCCCAGCATTTT
CASSTTGQGRNQPQHF
>TRBJ1-2|TRBV20-1|many|.
TGCAGTGCTACCAAACAGGGTTTTAATGGCTACACCTTC
CSATKQGFNGYTF
>TRBJ2-5|TRBV20-1|many|TRBD2
TGCTCGGCCCCCGGGGGACTACAAGAGACCCAGTACTTC
CSAPGGLQETQYF
>TRBJ2-3|TRBV28|few|.
TGTGCCAGCAGTTTAACAATCGGCGCCACAGATACGCAGTATTTT
CASSLTIGATDTQYF
>TRBJ2-1|TRBV20-1|many|TRBD2
TGCAGTGCTAGAGATCTGACTAGCGGGAGATCATACAATGAGCAGTTCTTC
CSARDLTSGRSYNEQFF
>TRBJ1-2|TRBV28|many|TRBD1
TGTGCCAGCCGACAGGGAGCTAACTATGGCTACACCTTC
CASRQGANYGYTF
>TRBJ2-7|TRBV10-3|few|TRBD2
TGTGCCATCAGTGAGCCAGGACTAGCGGCCGGAGGGTACGAGCAGTACTTC
CAISEPGLAAGGYEQYF
>TRBJ1-6|TRBV15|many|.
TGTGCCACCAGCAGAGAGTGGGGTGGCGGTTCACCCCTCCACTTT
CATSREWGGGSPLHF
>TRBJ2-5|TRBV20-1|many|.
TGCAGTGCTTCTCAAACCTCCCAAGAGACCCAGTACTTC
CSASQTSQETQYF
>TRBJ2-3|TRBV7-2|many|TRBD1
TGTGCCAGTAGGGACAGGGCTTCCACAGATACGCAGTATTTT
CASRDRASTDTQYF